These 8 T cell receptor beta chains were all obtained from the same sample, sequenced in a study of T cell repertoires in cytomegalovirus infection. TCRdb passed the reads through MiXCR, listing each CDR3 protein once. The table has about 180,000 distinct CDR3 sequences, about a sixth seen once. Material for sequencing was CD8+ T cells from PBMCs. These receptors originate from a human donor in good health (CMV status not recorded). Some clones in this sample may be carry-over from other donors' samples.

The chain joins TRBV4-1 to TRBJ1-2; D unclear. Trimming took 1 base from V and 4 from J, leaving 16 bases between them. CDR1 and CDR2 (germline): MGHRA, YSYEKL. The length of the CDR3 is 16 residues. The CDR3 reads CASSQGPSRALYGYTF. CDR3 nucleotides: TGCGCCAGCAGCCAAGGACCCTCCCGGGCGCTCTATGGCTACACCTTC.

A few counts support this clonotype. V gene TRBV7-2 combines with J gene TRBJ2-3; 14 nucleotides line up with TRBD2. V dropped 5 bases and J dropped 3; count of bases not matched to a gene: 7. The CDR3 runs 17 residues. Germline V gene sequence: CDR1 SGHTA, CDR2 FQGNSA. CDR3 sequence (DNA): TGTGCCAGCAGCCCGCAGACTAGCGGGGGGGCTACAGATACGCAGTATTTT. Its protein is CASSPQTSGGATDTQYF.

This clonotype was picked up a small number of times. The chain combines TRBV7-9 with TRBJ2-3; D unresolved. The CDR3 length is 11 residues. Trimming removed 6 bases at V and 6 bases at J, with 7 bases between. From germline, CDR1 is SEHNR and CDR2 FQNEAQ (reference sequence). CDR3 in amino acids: CASSWWDTQYF. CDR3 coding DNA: TGTGCCAGCAGTTGGTGGGATACGCAGTATTTT.

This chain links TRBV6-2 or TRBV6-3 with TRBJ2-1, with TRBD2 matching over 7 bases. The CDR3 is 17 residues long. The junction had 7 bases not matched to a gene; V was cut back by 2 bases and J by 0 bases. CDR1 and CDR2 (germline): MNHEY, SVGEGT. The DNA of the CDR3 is TGTGCCAGCAGTTACCGGCCACTAGCGAGCTCCTACAATGAGCAGTTCTTC. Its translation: CASSYRPLASSYNEQFF.

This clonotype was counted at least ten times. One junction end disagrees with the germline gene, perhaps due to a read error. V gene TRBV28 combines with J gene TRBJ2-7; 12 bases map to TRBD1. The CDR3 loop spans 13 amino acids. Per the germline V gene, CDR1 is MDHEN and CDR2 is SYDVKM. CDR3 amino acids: CASSLGGQGASFF. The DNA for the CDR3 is TGTGCCAGCAGTCTAGGGGGACAGGGGGCATCCTTCTTC.

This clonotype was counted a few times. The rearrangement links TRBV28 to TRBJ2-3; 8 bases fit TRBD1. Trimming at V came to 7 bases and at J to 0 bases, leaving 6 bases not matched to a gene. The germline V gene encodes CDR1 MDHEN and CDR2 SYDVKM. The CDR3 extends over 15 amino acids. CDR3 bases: TGTGCCAGCACCTTGGACAGGGTCAGCACAGATACGCAGTATTTT. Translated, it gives CASTLDRVSTDTQYF.

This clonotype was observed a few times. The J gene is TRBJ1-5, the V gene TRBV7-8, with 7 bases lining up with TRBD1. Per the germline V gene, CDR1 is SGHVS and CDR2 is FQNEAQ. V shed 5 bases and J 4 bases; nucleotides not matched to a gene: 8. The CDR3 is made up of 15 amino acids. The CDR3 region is CASSLDRVGNQPQHF. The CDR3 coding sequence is TGTGCCAGCAGCCTTGACAGGGTGGGGAATCAGCCCCAGCATTTT.

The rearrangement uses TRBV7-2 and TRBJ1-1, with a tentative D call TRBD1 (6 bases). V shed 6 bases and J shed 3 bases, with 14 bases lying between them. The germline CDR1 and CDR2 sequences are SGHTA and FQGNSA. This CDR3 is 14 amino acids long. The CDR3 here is CASRFRGWDTEAFF. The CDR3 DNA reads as TGTGCCAGCAGATTCAGGGGATGGGACACTGAAGCTTTCTTT.